Shown below are 16 T cell receptor beta chains from a single sample sequenced in a study of blood T cell repertoires in COVID-19. Clones were read by immunoSEQ multiplex PCR, and TCRdb kept only the in-frame ones, dropping some. The data contain tens of thousands of clones, around 67% of them singletons. The sequenced sample consisted of peripheral blood. These receptors came from a man aged 65 to 85 with COVID-19, enrolled during active disease.

In DNA, the CDR3 is TGTGCCAGCAGCCGAGGGACAGGGGGCGGTCTGAACACTGAAGCTTTCTTT. This sequence encodes CASSRGTGGGLNTEAFF. This chain links TRBV4-2 with TRBJ1-1; 12 bases line up with TRBD1. The CDR3 sequence is 17 residues long. The germline CDR1 and CDR2 sequences are LGHNA and YNFKEQ. With V trimmed by 4 bases and J by 0 bases, 6 bases remained unmatched.

This clone was counted a single time. This chain links TRBV19 with TRBJ2-5, with TRBD1 identical over 7 bases. This CDR3 is built from 14 residues. The germline V gene has CDR1 LNHDA and CDR2 SQIVND (reference sequence). Germline trimming cut 5 bases from V and 5 bases from J; bases unmatched to any gene: 8. CDR3 region: CASSVGTASETQYF. CDR3 nucleotides: TGTGCCAGTAGTGTCGGGACAGCAAGCGAGACCCAGTACTTC. The whole variable domain, filled in from reference TRBV19 and TRBJ2-5, reads DGGITQSPKYLFRKEGQNVTLSCEQNLNHDAMYWYRQDPGQGLRLIYYSQIVNDFQKGDIAEGYSVSREKKESFPLTVTSAQKNPTAFYLCASSVGTASETQYFGPGTRLLVL.

J is TRBJ1-2 and V is TRBV24-1; 8 bases are shared with TRBD1. CDR1 is KGHDR and CDR2 is SFDVKD in the germline V gene. The CDR3 consists of 15 residues. Trimming took 2 bases from V and 5 from J; bases not matched to a gene: 6. The CDR3 region has the DNA TGTGCCACCAGTGATTCCAGGGGGCGCAGTTATGGCTACACCTTC. Translation gives CATSDSRGRSYGYTF.

The CDR3 coding sequence is TGTGCCTGGAGTCGACTAGCGGGAGGTGAGCAGTTCTTC. This gives the protein CAWSRLAGGEQFF. This chain joins TRBV30 and TRBJ2-1; 13 nucleotides agree with TRBD2. Unmatched junction bases numbered 1, after V lost 2 bases and J lost 9 bases. The CDR3 sequence is 13 residues long. Germline-derived CDR1 and CDR2 are GTSNPN and SVGIG (reference sequence).

J is TRBJ1-1 and V is TRBV20-1; no clear D gene. Germline CDR1 is DFQATT and CDR2 is SNEGSKA (reference sequence). V was trimmed by 3 bases and J by 0 bases, leaving 8 bases between them. The CDR3 has 13 amino acids. The chain's CDR3 is CSASRGMNTEAFF. In DNA form, the CDR3 reads TGCAGTGCTAGTCGAGGGATGAACACTGAAGCTTTCTTT.

This clone occurred many times. The chain joins TRBV3-1 (or the pseudogene TRBV3-2) to TRBJ2-1; 14 positions match TRBD2. The CDR3 is 15 amino acids. Trimming removed 4 bases from V and 6 bases from J; junction bases left unmatched: 2. Germline V gives CDR1 LGHDT, CDR2 YNNKEL (reference sequence). The CDR3 is CASSLGTSGSNEQFF. CDR3 bases: TGTGCCAGCAGCCTAGGGACTAGCGGGAGCAATGAGCAGTTCTTC.

The chain links TRBV18 to TRBJ2-1; maybe TRBD1 (6 bases). This CDR3 is built from 15 residues. Germline V lookup: CDR1 KGHSH, CDR2 LQKENI. V dropped 4 bases and J dropped 3 bases, with 13 bases sitting between them. CDR3 sequence reads: CASSQGHIVYNEQFF. CDR3 nucleotides: TGTGCCAGCTCACAGGGACATATTGTCTACAATGAGCAGTTCTTC.

This chain joins TRBV30 and TRBJ2-3; D gene unclear. V lost 0 bases and J lost 0, with 10 bases in between. Looked up from germline, CDR1 is GTSNPN and CDR2 is SVGIG (reference sequence). The CDR3 covers 15 residues. In DNA form, the CDR3 reads TGTGCCTGGAGTGTCGTGCAGCGAAGCACAGATACGCAGTATTTT. It yields the protein CAWSVVQRSTDTQYF.

The V call is TRBV5-1, the J call TRBJ2-2, with D tentatively TRBD1 (5 bases). The CDR3 length is 15 residues. Germline CDR1 SGHRS, CDR2 YFSETQ. The V end was cut by 4 bases, the J end by 5 bases, with 15 bases between. CDR3 DNA: TGCGCCAGCAGCGTATTGGTCTCAGGGACCGGGGAGCTGTTTTTT. This sequence encodes CASSVLVSGTGELFF.

This chain uses TRBV10-3 with TRBJ2-2; 8 nucleotides line up with TRBD2. Germline lookup yields CDR1 ENHRY and CDR2 SYGVKD. V shed 6 bases and J 1 base; nucleotides not matched to a gene: 1. This CDR3 contains 14 residues. As DNA, the CDR3 is TGTGCCATCAGACGGGAGGGGAACACCGGGGAGCTGTTTTTT. This encodes CAIRREGNTGELFF.

The chain uses TRBV18 and TRBJ1-2, with D maybe TRBD1 (6 bases). The ends were cut back, 3 bases at V and 0 bases at J, with 11 bases in the middle. The CDR3 has 15 amino acids. Looked up from germline, CDR1 is KGHSH and CDR2 is LQKENI. The CDR3 nucleotides read TGTGCCAGCTCACCCACTCCAGGGGCTAACTATGGCTACACCTTC. This encodes CASSPTPGANYGYTF.

This clone was observed many times. V and J are TRBV28 and TRBJ1-2, with 7 bases that match TRBD1. V lost 2 bases, J lost 4 bases, and 4 bases stayed unmatched. Germline V gene sequence: CDR1 MDHEN, CDR2 SYDVKM. The length of the CDR3 is 14 residues. The CDR3 DNA reads as TGTGCCAGCAGTTTAGGGGACAGAAGCTATGGCTACACCTTC. Its protein product is CASSLGDRSYGYTF.

Here the CDR3 DNA reads TGTGCTAGTGGGGGACAGGGGGCGTACAATGAGCAGTTCTTC. Amino acids: CASGGQGAYNEQFF. The chain combines TRBV12-5 with TRBJ2-1; 12 nucleotides align to TRBD1. Germline CDR1 and CDR2: LGHNT and FRNRAP. The length of the CDR3 is 14 residues. The J segment lost 4 bases and the V segment lost 6 bases, leaving 1 base of the junction unmatched.

The rearrangement joins TRBV11-2 to TRBJ2-5; 8 positions match TRBD2. CDR3 length: 16 residues. Germline CDR1 is SGHAT and CDR2 is FQNNGV. With V trimmed by 6 bases and J by 5 bases, 14 bases remained unmatched. This CDR3 is CASSPGIGRAGETQYF. The CDR3 nucleotides read TGTGCCAGCAGTCCGGGAATCGGGAGGGCGGGCGAGACCCAGTACTTC.

This chain uses TRBV27 with TRBJ1-2, with D possibly being TRBD1 (5 bases). V was shortened by 7 bases and J by 4 bases, with 13 bases between the two germline ends. The CDR3 has 13 residues. Germline V CDR1 and CDR2: MNHEY, SMNVEV (reference sequence). CDR3 amino acids: CASTAGGSYGYTF. Here the CDR3 DNA reads TGTGCCAGCACCGCGGGGGGAAGCTATGGCTACACCTTC.

In this sample, this clone turned up a few times. The rearrangement joins TRBV28 to TRBJ1-2, with D perhaps matching TRBD1 (5 bases). The CDR3 length is 13 residues. The germline gives CDR1 MDHEN, CDR2 SYDVKM. The V end lost 2 bases, the J end lost 5 bases, and 9 bases lay between the germline ends. The CDR3 loop is CASSLDRKYGYTF. CDR3 sequence (DNA): TGTGCCAGCAGTTTAGACAGAAAATATGGCTACACCTTC.